This entry is about one T cell receptor beta chain. Its recognized antigen is unknown. Base qualities are not at hand, and no much larger clone is one base apart. Each collaborating institution followed its own protocols to collect whole blood in K2EDTA tubes. For TCRbeta analysis, collaborators shipped samples in one of three forms: frozen whole blood, isolated PBMCs, or DNA extracted from either of those sample types. TCRbeta CDR3 regions were amplified from genomic DNA using the immunoSEQ Assay, a bias-controlled multiplex PCR. For the original study's pipeline: Nucleated cell counts per sample were estimated from amplification of reference gene primers within the assay. To quantify the absolute abundance of each unique TCRbeta CDR3 rearrangement, sequence reads were collapsed and filtered. For each sample, productive Simpson clonality was calculated as the square root of Simpson's diversity index over productive rearrangements. TCRdb provides this immuneACCESS table in a form limited to in-frame rearrangements. Some clones are lacking; in checked studies, under half of them reflect an unresolved V gene, and why the rest are absent is not known. The V and J calls and clone size are taken from that table; D and trimming were inferred from the DNA. The table for this sample lists hundreds of thousands of clones; more than 85% of them were counted only once. The ten largest account for approximately 4.3% of the sample.

The germline V gene yields MNHEY for CDR1 and SVGAGI for CDR2. Reading from cysteine to phenylalanine, the CDR3 counts 14 amino acids. CDR3 DNA is the only sequence kept; it has 42 bases, read in frame from the first base. V is clipped by 0 bases and J by 8 bases, and the sequence between their germline boundaries is 10 bases long. These data are taken from a study of blood T cell repertoires in COVID-19 (dated by TCRdb to the early 2020s). Context from the whole study: Samples from collaborators originated in the United States, Italy and Spain and spanned both the acute and convalescent phases of COVID-19. The material from the prospective study consisted of cDNA or gDNA derived from T cells, B-cell-depleted T cells, or PBMCs. Deeply sampled blood TCRbeta repertoires from subjects exposed to, actively infected with, or recovered from COVID-19 were included in the dataset. A freely available public database, intended as a resource for researchers studying the immune response to SARS-CoV-2, is where the repertoires were released. Samples came from the ongoing ImmuneRACE study (first 160 participants) plus 1,254 subjects from 6 global collaborators. Sample metadata almost always included a de-identified subject ID, COVID-19 status, age in years and sex. Where HLA class I and class II types were available, the types were taken from metadata supplied by the sample provider, not from assay-based typing.

Paper-wide results and their limitations: How much clinical and demographic metadata was included differed by source and by participant, and the metadata was provided uncurated.

The source of this sequence is a woman between 25 and 40 years old with acute or convalescent COVID-19. Sequenced sample: peripheral blood. Rearrangement joined TRBV6-5 to TRBJ2-2, and perhaps TRBD2 as D gene, on 6 matching bases. Here the CDR3 is given as CASSYSKGRGELFF. The base sequence is TGTGCCAGCAGTTACTCGAAGGGGAGGGGGGAGCTGTTTTTT.